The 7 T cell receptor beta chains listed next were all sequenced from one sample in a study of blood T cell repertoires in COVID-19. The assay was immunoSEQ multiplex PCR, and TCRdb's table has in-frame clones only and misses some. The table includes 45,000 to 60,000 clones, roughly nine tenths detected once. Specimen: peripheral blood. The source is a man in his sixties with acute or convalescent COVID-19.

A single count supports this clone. CDR3 sequence: CAATGSSLNSPLHF. The CDR3 bases are TGTGCAGCGACAGGCTCTTCACTTAATTCACCCCTCCACTTT. This sequence joins TRBV5-4 and TRBJ1-6, with D perhaps TRBD1 (6 bases). The V gene's germline CDR1 is SGHNT and CDR2 YYREEE (reference sequence). The CDR3 is 14 amino acids.

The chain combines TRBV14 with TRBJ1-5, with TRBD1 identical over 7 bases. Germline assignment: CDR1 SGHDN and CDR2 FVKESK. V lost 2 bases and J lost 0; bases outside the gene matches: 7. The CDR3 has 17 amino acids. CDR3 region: CASSQRQGAFSNQPQHF. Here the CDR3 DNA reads TGTGCCAGCAGCCAACGACAGGGCGCATTTAGCAATCAGCCCCAGCATTTT.

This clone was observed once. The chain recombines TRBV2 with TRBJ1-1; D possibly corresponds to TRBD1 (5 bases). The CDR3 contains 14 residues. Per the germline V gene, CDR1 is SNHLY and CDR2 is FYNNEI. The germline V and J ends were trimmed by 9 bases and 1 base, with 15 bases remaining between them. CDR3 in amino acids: CASSRGRPNTEAFF. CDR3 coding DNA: TGTGCCAGTTCCCGGGGGAGGCCGAACACTGAAGCTTTCTTT. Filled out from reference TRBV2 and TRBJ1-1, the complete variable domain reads EPEVTQTPSHQVTQMGQEVILRCVPISNHLYFYWYRQILGQKVEFLVSFYNNEISEKSEIFDDQFSVERPDGSNFTLKIRSTKLEDSAMYFCASSRGRPNTEAFFGQGTRLTVV.

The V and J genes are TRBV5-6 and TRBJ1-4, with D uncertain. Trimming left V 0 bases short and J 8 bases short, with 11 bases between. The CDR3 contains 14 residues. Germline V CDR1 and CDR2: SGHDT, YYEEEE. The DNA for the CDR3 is TGTGCCAGCAGCTTGGTTTCGCCGGGGGAAAAACTGTTTTTT. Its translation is CASSLVSPGEKLFF.

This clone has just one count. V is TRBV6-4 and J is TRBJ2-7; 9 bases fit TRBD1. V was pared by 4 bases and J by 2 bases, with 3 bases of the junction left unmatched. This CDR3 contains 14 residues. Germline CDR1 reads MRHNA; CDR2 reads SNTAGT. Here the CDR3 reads CASSVRTGAYEQYF. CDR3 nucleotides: TGTGCCAGCAGTGTTCGGACAGGGGCCTACGAGCAGTACTTC.

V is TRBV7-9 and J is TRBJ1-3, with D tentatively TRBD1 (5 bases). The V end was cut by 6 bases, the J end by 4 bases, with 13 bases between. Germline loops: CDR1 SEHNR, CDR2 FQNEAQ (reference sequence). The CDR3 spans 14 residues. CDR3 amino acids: CASSPGGRGNTIYF. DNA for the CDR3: TGTGCCAGCAGTCCCGGGGGAAGAGGAAACACCATATATTTT.

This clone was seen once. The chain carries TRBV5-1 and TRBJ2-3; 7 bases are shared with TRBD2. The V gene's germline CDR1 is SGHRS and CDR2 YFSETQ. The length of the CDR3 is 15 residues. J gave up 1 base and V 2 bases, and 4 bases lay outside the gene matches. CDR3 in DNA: TGCGCCAGCAGCTTACGGGGGGTGGGCACAGATACGCAGTATTTT. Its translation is CASSLRGVGTDTQYF.